Listed here is a single T cell receptor beta chain. What it binds is not known. TCRdb used MiXCR to reprocess the RT-PCR reads, holding one entry per CDR3 protein. The sample lists around 600,000 distinct CDR3 sequences; 11% were seen once. The data stem from a study of response to subunit inactivated influenza vaccine. General study points: Seasonal influenza vaccination, on each occasion, was suggested by the authors to recruit few new T cells.

The CDR3 runs to 16 residues. Germline V CDR1 and CDR2: MGHRA, YSYEKL. The V segment lost 4 bases and the J segment 4 bases; nucleotides outside the gene matches: 3. The same sample was also used in a study of T cells expressing NK-cell markers. That source reports: The authors made TCR beta cDNA libraries by 5'RACE template switching. This switching added a universal primer site and UMIs. Sorted CD3+CD56+NKG2C+, CD3+CD56+NKG2C- and CD3+CD56-NKG2C+ T cells provided the TCR beta repertoires. Seropositivity for HCMV was found in seven of the eight sequenced donors, with one seronegative.

The sequenced sample was PBMCs from blood, obtained on the day of vaccination. The source of this sequence is a man aged 50 to 60 who received an inactivated influenza vaccine. This chain connects TRBV4-1 to TRBJ2-2; 13 nucleotides line up with TRBD2. The CDR3 bases are TGCGCCAGCAGCCCCACTAGCGGGGGGGTCACCGGGGAGCTGTTTTTT. Translated: CASSPTSGGVTGELFF.